The 23 T cell receptor beta chains reported below all come from one sample, sequenced in a study of T cell responses to AZD1222 COVID-19 vaccine. Clones were read by immunoSEQ multiplex PCR, and TCRdb kept only the in-frame ones, dropping some. This sample has 84,000 or so clones, with just over 90% found just once. The sequencing used peripheral blood, collected 28 days after the second AZD1222 dose. The source is an adult who received the AZD1222 COVID-19 vaccine.

In this sample, this clone turned up once. V and J are TRBV11-2 and TRBJ1-1, with D unclear. Germline CDR1 is SGHAT and CDR2 is FQNNGV. The CDR3 consists of 12 residues. Trimming stripped 3 bases from V and 2 bases from J, with 4 bases between. CDR3 protein: CASSFSNTEAFF. CDR3 coding DNA: TGTGCCAGCAGCTTTTCCAACACTGAAGCTTTCTTT. The complete variable domain, with remaining parts taken from reference TRBV11-2 and TRBJ1-1, reads EAGVAQSPRYKIIEKRQSVAFWCNPISGHATLYWYQQILGQGPKLLIQFQNNGVVDDSQLPKDRFSAERLKGVDSTLKIQPAKLEDSAVYLCASSFSNTEAFFGQGTRLTVV.

CDR3 DNA: TGTGCCAGCAGCCCCTTGTGGCCAGGCACTGAAGCTTTCTTT. Its protein is CASSPLWPGTEAFF. The rearrangement links TRBV14 to TRBJ1-1; D gene unclear. CDR1 SGHDN and CDR2 FVKESK come from the germline V gene. V was clipped by 4 bases and J by 4 bases, with 13 bases between them. This CDR3 has 14 amino acids.

The chain joins TRBV27 to TRBJ2-7, with 8 bases fitting TRBD1. This CDR3 spans 14 amino acids. Per the germline V gene, CDR1 is MNHEY and CDR2 is SMNVEV (reference sequence). Trimming removed 6 bases from V and 7 bases from J; junction bases left unmatched: 11. CDR3 sequence reads: CASSPDNGQGEQYF. Here the CDR3 DNA reads TGTGCCAGCAGCCCCGATAACGGACAGGGTGAGCAGTACTTC.

This rearrangement joins TRBV2 to TRBJ1-2; D unclear. Deletions cut 6 bases from V and 8 bases from J, with 16 bases between. In germline, CDR1 is SNHLY, CDR2 FYNNEI. CDR3 length: 13 amino acids. The CDR3 loop reads CASRGYGPGGYTF. CDR3 DNA: TGTGCCAGCAGGGGTTACGGGCCCGGCGGCTACACCTTC.

The V and J genes are TRBV6-6 and TRBJ2-1; D possibly corresponds to TRBD2 (5 bases). The ends were cut back, 5 bases at V and 3 bases at J, with 14 bases in the middle. The CDR3 length is 15 residues. Per the germline V gene, CDR1 is MNHNY and CDR2 is SVGAGI (reference sequence). DNA of the CDR3: TGTGCCAGCAGTATCCCACTAGGTAACTACAATGAGCAGTTCTTC. As protein: CASSIPLGNYNEQFF.

The V gene is TRBV25-1, the J gene TRBJ1-6, with a possible D match to TRBD1 (5 bases). The ends were cut back, 0 bases at V and 1 base at J, with 10 bases in the middle. The CDR3 length is 17 residues. CDR1 is MGHDK and CDR2 is SYGVNS in the germline V gene. The CDR3 DNA is TGTGCCAGCAGTGAATATGGGGGGGAATCCTATAATTCACCCCTCCACTTT. This translates into CASSEYGGESYNSPLHF.

V and J are TRBV6-5 and TRBJ1-5; no reliable D call. This CDR3 has 12 residues. The V gene's germline CDR1 is MNHEY and CDR2 SVGAGI. V was trimmed by 5 bases and J by 6 bases, leaving 8 bases between them. CDR3 DNA: TGTGCCAGCAGTAATCAGGTTCAGCCCCAGCATTTT. Translating it yields CASSNQVQPQHF.

The rearrangement links TRBV7-3 to TRBJ2-5; D gene uncertain. CDR1 is SGHTA, CDR2 FQGTGA, per germline. The CDR3 contains 12 residues. V gave up 5 bases and J gave up 4 bases, with 8 bases separating them. Written as DNA, the CDR3 is TGTGCCAGCAGCAGGACCGGAGAGACCCAGTACTTC. Translation: CASSRTGETQYF.

The J gene is TRBJ1-1, the V gene TRBV25-1; D not resolved. V lost 1 base to trimming and J lost 3 bases, with 12 bases between them. In germline, CDR1 is MGHDK, CDR2 SYGVNS. This CDR3 region has 15 residues. CDR3: CASSELGGSDTEAFF. The CDR3 DNA sequence: TGTGCCAGCAGTGAATTGGGAGGGTCGGACACTGAAGCTTTCTTT.

The chain uses TRBV7-8 and TRBJ1-2; TRBD1 is a possible D gene (5 bases). This CDR3 is built from 14 residues. Germline CDR1 SGHVS, CDR2 FQNEAQ. V dropped 5 bases and J dropped 8 bases, with 18 bases sitting between them. The CDR3 region has the DNA TGTGCCAGCAGCACGGGACTGGAGTTTTCCGGCTACACCTTC. The encoded protein is CASSTGLEFSGYTF.

The chain recombines TRBV7-3 with TRBJ2-5; possibly TRBD1 for D (6 bases). The V gene's germline CDR1 is SGHTA and CDR2 FQGTGA. V gave up 5 bases and J gave up 2 bases, with 15 bases separating them. CDR3 length: 15 residues. CDR3 sequence reads: CASSRTGSTQETQYF. In DNA form, the CDR3 reads TGTGCCAGCAGCCGAACAGGGAGTACGCAAGAGACCCAGTACTTC.

The V and J genes are TRBV6-1 and TRBJ1-4; D uncertain. CDR1 is MNHNS and CDR2 is SASEGT in the germline V gene. V was shortened by 1 base and J by 8 bases, with 11 bases between the two germline ends. CDR3 length: 14 residues. The CDR3 sequence is CASSEDQSEEKLFF. CDR3 nucleotide sequence: TGTGCCAGCAGTGAAGATCAATCGGAAGAAAAACTGTTTTTT.

This chain uses TRBV5-6 with TRBJ1-4; no clear D. CDR3 length equals 16 residues. The germline V gene encodes CDR1 SGHDT and CDR2 YYEEEE. V was trimmed by 0 bases and J by 0 bases, leaving 9 bases between them. DNA of the CDR3: TGTGCCAGCAGCTTGGCGGAGACCACAACTAATGAAAAACTGTTTTTT. Encoded protein: CASSLAETTTNEKLFF.

The chain couples TRBV5-4 to TRBJ2-1; no firm D call. Looked up from germline, CDR1 is SGHNT and CDR2 is YYREEE (reference sequence). The V end was cut by 0 bases, the J end by 5 bases, with 6 bases between. The CDR3 loop spans 13 amino acids. In nucleotides, the CDR3 is TGTGCCAGCAGCTTGGACAGTGACAATGAGCAGTTCTTC. It is translated as CASSLDSDNEQFF. Filled out from reference TRBV5-4 and TRBJ2-1, the complete variable domain reads ETGVTQSPTHLIKTRGQQVTLRCSSQSGHNTVSWYQQALGQGPQFIFQYYREEENGRGNFPPRFSGLQFPNYSSELNVNALELDDSALYLCASSLDSDNEQFFGPGTRLTVL.

V usage is TRBV4-1 and J usage is TRBJ1-2; D not resolved. V lost 3 bases and J lost 3, with 8 bases in between. The germline V gene encodes CDR1 MGHRA and CDR2 YSYEKL. This CDR3 has 13 residues. CDR3 nucleotide sequence: TGCGCCAGCAGCCAGGACGGGGACTATGGCTACACCTTC. It encodes CASSQDGDYGYTF.

V usage is TRBV7-3 and J usage is TRBJ2-1; D is perhaps TRBD1 or TRBD2 (5 bases each). V shed 5 bases and J shed 4 bases, with 15 bases lying between them. The germline CDR1 and CDR2 sequences are SGHTA and FQGTGA. This CDR3 is 15 amino acids long. The CDR3 bases are TGTGCCAGCAGCGCGGGTCAGGGAATTTACAATGAGCAGTTCTTC. Protein: CASSAGQGIYNEQFF. Supplemented by reference TRBV7-3 and TRBJ2-1, the full variable domain reads GAGVSQTPSNKVTEKGKYVELRCDPISGHTALYWYRQSLGQGPEFLIYFQGTGAADDSGLPNDRFFAVRPEGSVSTLKIQRTERGDSAVYLCASSAGQGIYNEQFFGPGTRLTVL.

The chain combines TRBV19 with TRBJ2-1, with 9 positions matching TRBD2. The germline gives CDR1 LNHDA, CDR2 SQIVND (reference sequence). Trimming at V came to 7 bases and at J to 4 bases, leaving 11 bases not matched to a gene. The CDR3 runs 16 residues. The DNA of the CDR3 is TGTGCCAGTACTTCGCCCAGCGGGAGGTCATACAATGAGCAGTTCTTC. The encoded protein is CASTSPSGRSYNEQFF. Supplemented by reference TRBV19 and TRBJ2-1, the full variable domain reads DGGITQSPKYLFRKEGQNVTLSCEQNLNHDAMYWYRQDPGQGLRLIYYSQIVNDFQKGDIAEGYSVSREKKESFPLTVTSAQKNPTAFYLCASTSPSGRSYNEQFFGPGTRLTVL.

This clone was seen a single time. V is TRBV6-5 and J is TRBJ1-4; weak D call: TRBD1 (5 bases). With 2 bases removed from V and 8 bases from J, the gap between germline ends came to 9 bases. This CDR3 contains 13 residues. Germline assignment: CDR1 MNHEY and CDR2 SVGAGI. The CDR3 loop reads CASSYRGKEKLFF. In DNA form, the CDR3 reads TGTGCCAGCAGTTACAGGGGTAAAGAAAAACTGTTTTTT.

This rearrangement joins TRBV6-1 to TRBJ1-6, with D unresolved. V was clipped by 2 bases and J by 4 bases, with 9 bases between them. CDR1 is MNHNS, CDR2 SASEGT, per germline. The CDR3 is 15 amino acids. Here the CDR3 reads CASSEPSRYNSPLHF. The CDR3 nucleotides read TGTGCCAGCAGTGAACCCAGCCGTTATAATTCACCCCTCCACTTT.

Written as DNA, the CDR3 is TGTGCCAGCAGGCTCGATGCGACCAAAAACATTCAGTACTTC. This sequence encodes CASRLDATKNIQYF. The rearrangement uses TRBV2 and TRBJ2-4, with D uncertain. Trimming removed 6 bases from V and 2 bases from J, with 11 bases in between. The CDR3 contains 14 residues. CDR1 SNHLY and CDR2 FYNNEI come from the germline V gene. The variable domain in full, completed from reference TRBV2 and TRBJ2-4, reads EPEVTQTPSHQVTQMGQEVILRCVPISNHLYFYWYRQILGQKVEFLVSFYNNEISEKSEIFDDQFSVERPDGSNFTLKIRSTKLEDSAMYFCASRLDATKNIQYFGAGTRLSVL.

The DNA for the CDR3 is TGTGCCAGCAGTACTCAGACAGGGAAGTTTTCACCCCTCCACTTT. Amino acid sequence: CASSTQTGKFSPLHF. The chain carries TRBV27 and TRBJ1-6; 7 bases line up with TRBD1. This CDR3 spans 15 amino acids. J was trimmed by 9 bases and V by 5 bases; bases with no gene match: 10. CDR1 and CDR2 from the germline V gene are MNHEY and SMNVEV (reference sequence).

The gene calls are TRBV12-3 or TRBV12-4 and TRBJ2-7; D gene unclear. The CDR3 is 13 amino acids. Trimming took 1 base from V and 0 from J, leaving 4 bases between them. The CDR3 DNA reads as TGTGCCAGCAGTTTAGATGGCTCCTACGAGCAGTACTTC. As protein: CASSLDGSYEQYF.

The V call is TRBV19, the J call TRBJ2-7; D unclear. Germline V gene sequence: CDR1 LNHDA, CDR2 SQIVND (reference sequence). Trimming removed 3 bases at V and 5 bases at J, with 8 bases between. CDR3 size: 12 residues. CDR3 bases: TGTGCCAGTAGTATGGAGCCCGACGAGCAGTACTTC. Translated: CASSMEPDEQYF.